Below are 23 T cell receptor beta chains sequenced from a single sample in a study of T cell repertoires in cytomegalovirus infection. These receptors are not linked to any known antigen. TCRdb reanalysed the reads using MiXCR and keeps one entry per CDR3 protein. This table has around 900,000 distinct CDR3 sequences, about 33% appearing once. The material sequenced was cultured CD8+ T cells from PBMCs, taken from culture after CMV antigen stimulation. All receptors come from a human donor in good health (CMV status not recorded). Some clones in this sample may be carry-over from other donors' samples.

The CDR3 here is CASRWTGRNTGELFF. The DNA for the CDR3 is TGTGCCAGCAGGTGGACGGGGAGGAACACCGGGGAGCTGTTTTTT. V and J are TRBV7-6 and TRBJ2-2; D is possibly TRBD2 (5 bases). The CDR3 sequence is 15 residues long. Per the germline V gene, CDR1 is SGHVS and CDR2 is FNYEAQ. V dropped 6 bases and J dropped 1 base, with 12 bases sitting between them.

CDR3 sequence: CASSRTGDKDQPQHF. As DNA, the CDR3 is TGTGCCAGCAGTCGGACAGGGGATAAGGATCAGCCCCAGCATTTT. The chain recombines TRBV12-3 or TRBV12-4 with TRBJ1-5; 9 bases agree with TRBD1. J lost 5 bases, V lost 5 bases, and 7 bases had no gene match. The CDR3 runs to 15 residues.

This clonotype has just one count. At one end, the junction sequence differs from germline, possibly due to a read error. J is TRBJ1-2 and V is TRBV7-9; D remains ambiguous. Looked up from germline, CDR1 is SEHNR and CDR2 is FQNEAQ (reference sequence). This CDR3 is 15 amino acids long. The CDR3 spells CVSSHGESTNYGYTF. Here the CDR3 DNA reads TGTGTCAGCAGTCATGGGGAGTCAACTAACTATGGCTACACCTTC.

This clonotype was detected many times. The V and J genes are TRBV28 and TRBJ2-1, with D perhaps given as TRBD1 or TRBD2 (5 bases each). This CDR3 has 15 amino acids. V was clipped by 6 bases and J by 12 bases, with 24 bases between them. Per the germline V gene, CDR1 is MDHEN and CDR2 is SYDVKM. The DNA of the CDR3 is TGTGCCAGCAGCTCAGGGCGGGTCTACAAGCTTCGGCAGTTCTTC. Its translation: CASSSGRVYKLRQFF.

As DNA, the CDR3 is TGTGCCAGTAGTATTACTCGGCTCGGCAATCAGCCCCAGCATTTT. Its translation is CASSITRLGNQPQHF. This chain connects TRBV19 to TRBJ1-5, with unresolved D. The CDR3 runs to 15 residues. V shed 3 bases and J shed 2 bases, with 11 bases lying between them. CDR1 and CDR2 (germline): LNHDA, SQIVND (reference sequence). Complete variable domain (other parts from reference TRBV19 and TRBJ1-5): DGGITQSPKYLFRKEGQNVTLSCEQNLNHDAMYWYRQDPGQGLRLIYYSQIVNDFQKGDIAEGYSVSREKKESFPLTVTSAQKNPTAFYLCASSITRLGNQPQHFGDGTRLSIL.

In this sample, this clonotype turned up a few times. The chain is built from TRBV7-9 and TRBJ1-4; 7 bases are a match to TRBD1. Per germline, CDR1 SEHNR and CDR2 FQNEAQ (reference sequence). This CDR3 has 17 residues. V gave up 1 base and J gave up 4 bases; unmatched junction bases: 9. The CDR3 protein is CASSLVGRGQHNEKLFF. The CDR3 nucleotides are TGTGCCAGCAGCTTAGTGGGCCGGGGACAGCATAATGAAAAACTGTTTTTT. Drawing the rest from reference TRBV7-9 and TRBJ1-4, the complete variable domain is DTGVSQNPRHKITKRGQNVTFRCDPISEHNRLYWYRQTLGQGPEFLTYFQNEAQLEKSRLLSDRFSAERPKGSFSTLEIQRTEQGDSAMYLCASSLVGRGQHNEKLFFGSGTQLSVL.

This rearrangement joins TRBV20-1 to TRBJ1-2; D is ambiguous. V dropped 3 bases and J dropped 7 bases, with 6 bases sitting between them. This CDR3 region has 10 residues. The germline V gene encodes CDR1 DFQATT and CDR2 SNEGSKA (reference sequence). CDR3 protein: CSASVTGYTF. In DNA, the CDR3 is TGCAGTGCTAGCGTAACTGGCTACACCTTC.

This clonotype occurred many times. The chain recombines TRBV10-3 with TRBJ1-5, with 8 bases fitting TRBD1. From germline, CDR1 is ENHRY and CDR2 SYGVKD. Trimming at V came to 2 bases and at J to 6 bases, leaving 9 bases not matched to a gene. The CDR3 contains 16 residues. This chain's CDR3 is CAISEPGQGRGQPQHF. In DNA, the CDR3 is TGTGCCATCAGTGAGCCTGGACAGGGTCGGGGTCAGCCCCAGCATTTT.

The chain links TRBV6-8 to TRBJ2-7; D is perhaps TRBD2 (6 bases). The CDR3 covers 16 residues. In germline, CDR1 is MNHGY, CDR2 SAAAGT. Between the trimmed V and J ends, which lost 5 bases and 3 bases, there was a span of 20 bases. As DNA, the CDR3 is TGTGCCAGCAGTCCCACACTCGCGGGGAGCTACTACGAGCAGTACTTC. Amino acids: CASSPTLAGSYYEQYF.

This clonotype was counted only a few times. The chain links TRBV19 to TRBJ2-7, with a weak D call TRBD2 (6 bases). V dropped 3 bases and J dropped 2 bases, with 11 bases sitting between them. The CDR3 runs 14 residues. Germline-derived CDR1 and CDR2 are LNHDA and SQIVND (reference sequence). As DNA, the CDR3 is TGTGCCAGTAGTATCTCCCCGGGGGCCTACGAGCAGTACTTC. This encodes CASSISPGAYEQYF. Using reference TRBV19 and TRBJ2-7 for the parts outside the CDR3, the full variable domain is DGGITQSPKYLFRKEGQNVTLSCEQNLNHDAMYWYRQDPGQGLRLIYYSQIVNDFQKGDIAEGYSVSREKKESFPLTVTSAQKNPTAFYLCASSISPGAYEQYFGPGTRLTVT.

In its sample, this clonotype was seen a few times. V gene TRBV19 combines with J gene TRBJ1-1; the D is unclear. Per germline, CDR1 LNHDA and CDR2 SQIVND (reference sequence). This CDR3 has 12 residues. Trimming pared 4 bases from V and 7 bases from J, leaving 10 bases between. In nucleotides, the CDR3 is TGTGCCAGTAGTAAAGGGAGGTTTGAAGCTTTCTTT. It codes for CASSKGRFEAFF.

This chain connects TRBV6-6 to TRBJ2-5; D may be TRBD2 (5 bases). Germline CDR1 and CDR2: MNHNY and SVGAGI (reference sequence). The CDR3 sequence is 14 residues long. V lost 5 bases and J lost 1, with 11 bases in between. The CDR3 sequence is CASSDGLFQETQYF. CDR3 in DNA: TGTGCCAGCAGTGACGGACTGTTCCAAGAGACCCAGTACTTC.

This clonotype has just a few counts. The CDR3 protein is CASTEEDGLYNEQFF. In DNA, the CDR3 is TGTGCCAGCACGGAAGAGGACGGATTATACAATGAGCAGTTCTTC. This sequence joins TRBV9 and TRBJ2-1; no clear D gene. The CDR3 sequence is 15 residues long. V shed 6 bases and J shed 4 bases, with 17 bases lying between them. CDR1 is SGDLS, CDR2 YYNGEE, per germline.

The rearrangement uses TRBV5-1 and TRBJ1-5; D ambiguous. V was cut by 8 bases and J by 1 base, with 16 bases left in between. The CDR3 totals 15 residues. Germline lookup yields CDR1 SGHRS and CDR2 YFSETQ. In DNA form, the CDR3 reads TGCGCCAGAAGGAGAAGGCGCAGGAGCAATCAGCCCCAGCATTTT. It yields the protein CARRRRRRSNQPQHF.

In this sample, this clonotype turned up a few times. The chain is built from TRBV3-1 and TRBJ1-2; maybe TRBD1 (6 bases). This CDR3 is 16 amino acids long. CDR1 is LGHDT and CDR2 is YNNKEL in the germline V gene (reference sequence). The germline V and J ends were trimmed by 0 bases and 4 bases, with 15 bases remaining between them. The CDR3 region is CASSQDLQGSFYGYTF. CDR3 nucleotide sequence: TGTGCCAGCAGCCAAGACCTTCAGGGGTCCTTCTATGGCTACACCTTC.

This chain connects TRBV28 to TRBJ2-2; 8 nucleotides agree with TRBD2. This CDR3 comprises 16 residues. The germline gives CDR1 MDHEN, CDR2 SYDVKM. V gave up 2 bases and J gave up 0 bases; unmatched junction bases: 2. In nucleotides, the CDR3 is TGTGCCAGCAGTTTAGTAGCGGGGTCGAACACCGGGGAGCTGTTTTTT. Its protein product is CASSLVAGSNTGELFF.

This clonotype was found many times. The CDR3 reads CASSLLRQSTDTQYF. The CDR3 DNA reads TGTGCCAGCAGTTTATTACGGCAAAGCACAGATACGCAGTATTTT. This chain links TRBV12-3 or TRBV12-4 with TRBJ2-3; D gene uncertain. The CDR3 is 15 residues long. V was shortened by 2 bases and J by 0 bases, with 9 bases between the two germline ends.

The chain is built from TRBV2 and TRBJ2-7; unclear D gene. The germline V gene has CDR1 SNHLY and CDR2 FYNNEI. The CDR3 has 13 amino acids. The V gene lost 8 bases and the J gene lost 2 bases, with 13 bases spanning the gap. CDR3 amino acids: CASWQSNPYEQYF. In DNA form, the CDR3 reads TGTGCCAGCTGGCAATCTAACCCCTACGAGCAGTACTTC.

The chain has TRBV20-1 and TRBJ2-7; D tentatively reads TRBD1 or TRBD2 (5 bases each). CDR1 and CDR2 from the germline V gene are DFQATT and SNEGSKA (reference sequence). V lost 7 bases to trimming and J lost 6 bases, with 16 bases between them. This CDR3 region has 12 residues. The CDR3 loop is CSVRDGAFEQYF. CDR3 sequence (DNA): TGCAGTGTCCGGGACGGGGCGTTCGAGCAGTACTTC.

V is TRBV6-2 or TRBV6-3 and J is TRBJ2-2, with a weak D call TRBD2 (5 bases). The V gene lost 3 bases and the J gene lost 2 bases, with 13 bases spanning the gap. Germline loops: CDR1 MNHEY, CDR2 SVGEGT. CDR3 length: 16 residues. The CDR3 nucleotides are TGTGCCAGCAGTTATGTCGGGATCTCCAACACCGGGGAGCTGTTTTTT. Translating gives CASSYVGISNTGELFF.

As DNA, the CDR3 is TGTGCCAGCAGTTATACCGACAGAGAAGCTTTCTTT. Translation gives CASSYTDREAFF. The J gene is TRBJ1-1, the V gene TRBV6-2 or TRBV6-3, with D possibly TRBD1 on 5 matching bases. The germline gives CDR1 MNHEY, CDR2 SVGEGT. Trimming pared 3 bases from V and 8 bases from J, leaving 10 bases between. The CDR3 totals 12 residues.

Ten or more counts support this clonotype. The chain couples TRBV12-3 or TRBV12-4 to TRBJ2-1, with 11 positions matching TRBD2. V trimming: 7 bases; J trimming: 3 bases; junction bases outside the gene matches: 5. The CDR3 spans 15 residues. The CDR3 here is CASTLAGGLYNEQFF. The CDR3 nucleotides read TGTGCCAGCACCCTAGCGGGGGGCCTCTACAATGAGCAGTTCTTC.

V and J are TRBV19 and TRBJ2-7, with D tentatively TRBD1 (5 bases). V lost 5 bases, J lost 7 bases, and 15 bases lay in between. Looked up from germline, CDR1 is LNHDA and CDR2 is SQIVND (reference sequence). This CDR3 is 13 amino acids long. The CDR3: CASSPLGQPEQYF. The DNA for the CDR3 is TGTGCCAGTAGTCCCTTGGGGCAACCTGAGCAGTACTTC.